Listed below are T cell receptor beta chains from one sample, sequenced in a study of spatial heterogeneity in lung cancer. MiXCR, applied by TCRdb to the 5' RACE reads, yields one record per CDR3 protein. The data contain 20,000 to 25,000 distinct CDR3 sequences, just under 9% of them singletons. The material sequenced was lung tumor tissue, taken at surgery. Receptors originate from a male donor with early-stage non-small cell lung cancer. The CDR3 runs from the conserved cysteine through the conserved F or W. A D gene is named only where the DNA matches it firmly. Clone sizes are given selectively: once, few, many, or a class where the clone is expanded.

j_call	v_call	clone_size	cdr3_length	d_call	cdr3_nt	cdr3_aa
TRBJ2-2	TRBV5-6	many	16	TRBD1	TGTGCCAGCAGCCTGAGGACAGGGATGAACACCGGGGAGCTGTTTTTT	CASSLRTGMNTGELFF
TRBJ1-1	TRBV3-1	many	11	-	TGTGCCAGCAGCGGGGGAGACGGGGCTTTCTTT	CASSGGDGAFF
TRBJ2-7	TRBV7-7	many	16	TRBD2	TGTGCTAGCAGCCCCGGACTAGCGGGGATATCCTACGAGCAGTACTTC	CASSPGLAGISYEQYF
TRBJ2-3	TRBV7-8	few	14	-	TGTGCCAGCAGGTCAATGGTCAGCACAGATACGCAGTATTTT	CASRSMVSTDTQYF
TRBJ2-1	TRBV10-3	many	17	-	TGTGCCATCAGGGACTCGGGGGTCCTTCAATTCAACAATGAGCAGTTCTTC	CAIRDSGVLQFNNEQFF
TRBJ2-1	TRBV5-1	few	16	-	TGCGCCAGCAGCTTCCTAGGACAGAGCTCCTACAATGAGCAGTTCTTC	CASSFLGQSSYNEQFF
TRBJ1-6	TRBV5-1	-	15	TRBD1	TGCGCCAGCAACTCGGGACAGGACGAAAATTCACCCCTCCACTTT	CASNSGQDENSPLHF
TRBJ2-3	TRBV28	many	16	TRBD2	TGTGCCAGCAGTTTCGGGACTAGCGGGAGCACAGATACGCAGTATTTT	CASSFGTSGSTDTQYF
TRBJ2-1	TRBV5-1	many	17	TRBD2	TGCGCCAGCAGCTGGGGACTAGCGGGTGGCCTATACAATGAGCAGTTCTTC	CASSWGLAGGLYNEQFF
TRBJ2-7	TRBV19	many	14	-	TGTGCCAGTAGTATATCGGGCACGACCTACGAGCAGTACTTC	CASSISGTTYEQYF
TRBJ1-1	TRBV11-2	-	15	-	TGTGCCAGCAGTTCCACCTTTGGGGCGGTCACTGAAGCTTTCTTT	CASSSTFGAVTEAFF
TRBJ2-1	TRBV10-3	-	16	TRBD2	TGTGCCATCAGTGAGTCGACTAGCGGGAGATACAATGAGCAGTTCTTC	CAISESTSGRYNEQFF
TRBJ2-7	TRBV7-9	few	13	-	TGTGCCAGCAGTCGACAGGAGGTAGGGGAGCAGTACTTC	CASSRQEVGEQYF
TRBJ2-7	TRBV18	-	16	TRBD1	TGTGCCAGCTCACCCCAGGGGACAGGGGGGGCCTACGAGCAGTACTTC	CASSPQGTGGAYEQYF
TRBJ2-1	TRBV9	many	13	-	TGTGCCAGCAGCGGACTAGTTAGGAGTGAGCAGTTCTTC	CASSGLVRSEQFF
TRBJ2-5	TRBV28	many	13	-	TGTGCCGCTGGGAGGGGGGTCAAAGAGACCCAGTACTTC	CAAGRGVKETQYF
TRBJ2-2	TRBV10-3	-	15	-	TGTGCCATCAGTGAAGTGCCGGCGAACACCGGGGAGCTGTTTTTT	CAISEVPANTGELFF
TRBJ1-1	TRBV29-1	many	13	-	TGCAGCCCTCTTCTTAGGGGAGGAACTGAAGCTTTCTTT	CSPLLRGGTEAFF
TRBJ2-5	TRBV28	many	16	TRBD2	TGTGCCAGCAGTTCCCGACTAGCGGGAGCGGAAGAGACCCAGTACTTC	CASSSRLAGAEETQYF
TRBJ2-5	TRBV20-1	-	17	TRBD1	TGCAGTGCAACAGGGACAGGATCATATTATTACCAAGAGACCCAGTACTTC	CSATGTGSYYYQETQYF
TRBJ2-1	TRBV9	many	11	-	TGTGCCAGCAGCGTAGGACTAGAGCAGTTCTTC	CASSVGLEQFF
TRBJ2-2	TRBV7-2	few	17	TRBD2	TGTGCCAGCAGCTTATGGGTAGCGGGAGGGTCCGGCGGGGAGCTGTTTTTT	CASSLWVAGGSGGELFF
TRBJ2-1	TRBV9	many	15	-	TGTGCCAGCAGCGTAAGCGGCAGCTCCTACAATGAGCAGTTCTTC	CASSVSGSSYNEQFF
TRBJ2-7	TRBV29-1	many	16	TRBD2	TGCAGCACCATTGGGACTAGCGGGGGGAGAAGCTACGAGCAGTACTTC	CSTIGTSGGRSYEQYF
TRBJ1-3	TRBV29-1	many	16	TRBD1	TGCAGCGTGGGAGGGCGGGACAGCAACTCTGGAAACACCATATATTTT	CSVGGRDSNSGNTIYF
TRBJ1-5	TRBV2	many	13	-	TGTGCCAGCAGCTCCAGGGGCAATCAGCCCCAGCATTTT	CASSSRGNQPQHF
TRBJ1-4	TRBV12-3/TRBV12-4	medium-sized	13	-	TGTGCCAGCAGTTTAGCCCCGCGAGAAAAACTGTTTTTT	CASSLAPREKLFF
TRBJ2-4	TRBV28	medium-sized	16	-	TGTGCCAGCAGCCCTTCAGGCACCCTAGCCAAAAACATTCAGTACTTC	CASSPSGTLAKNIQYF
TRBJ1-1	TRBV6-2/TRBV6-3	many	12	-	TGTGCCAGCAGTTACGAACCCGCTGAAGCTTTCTTT	CASSYEPAEAFF
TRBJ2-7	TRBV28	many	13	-	TGTGCCAGCAGACAGCCTCATGGCTACGAGCAGTACTTC	CASRQPHGYEQYF
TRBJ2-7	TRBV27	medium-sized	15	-	TGTGCCAGCAGTTCCCGCCAGACTGTCAACTACGAGCAGTACTTC	CASSSRQTVNYEQYF
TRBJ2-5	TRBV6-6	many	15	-	TGTGCCAGCACCACCCCAACAATGGTCTTTTCGACCCAGTACTTC	CASTTPTMVFSTQYF
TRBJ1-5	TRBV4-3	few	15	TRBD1	TGCGCCAGCAGCCAAGACAGGGGGCAAGATCAGCCCCAGCATTTT	CASSQDRGQDQPQHF
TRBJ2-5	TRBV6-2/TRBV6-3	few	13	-	TGTGCCAGCAGTTGGGGGAGGAAAGAGACCCAGTACTTC	CASSWGRKETQYF
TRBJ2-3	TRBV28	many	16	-	TGTGCCAGCATCCCACCCGGGACCCAGAGCACAGATACGCAGTATTTT	CASIPPGTQSTDTQYF
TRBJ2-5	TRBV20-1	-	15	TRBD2	TGCAGTGCTAGAGGGTCTAGCGGGGGGCGAGAGACCCAGTACTTC	CSARGSSGGRETQYF
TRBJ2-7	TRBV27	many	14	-	TGTGCCAGCAGTTCTGGGGGTAGAGTCTACGAGCAGTACTTC	CASSSGGRVYEQYF
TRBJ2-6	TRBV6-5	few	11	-	TGTGCCAGCGGGACGCCCTTAGTCCTGACTTTC	CASGTPLVLTF
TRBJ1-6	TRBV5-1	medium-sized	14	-	TGCGCCAGCAGCTTGGAGCAGGGGAATTCACCCCTCCACTTT	CASSLEQGNSPLHF
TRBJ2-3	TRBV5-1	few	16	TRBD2	TGCGCCAGCAGCTCTACTAGCGGGAGTCCGGCAGATACGCAGTATTTT	CASSSTSGSPADTQYF
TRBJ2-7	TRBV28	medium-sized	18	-	TGTGCCAGCAGTTCTAATTATCGAGGGACGGGAGATTTCTACGAGCAGTACTTC	CASSSNYRGTGDFYEQYF
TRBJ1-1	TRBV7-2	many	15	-	TGTGCCAGCAGCTTAACCCCCGGGCTTAACACTGAAGCTTTCTTT	CASSLTPGLNTEAFF
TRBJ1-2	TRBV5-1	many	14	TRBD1	TGCGCCAGCAGCCCCCCGACAGGGGGTGAAGGCTACACCTTC	CASSPPTGGEGYTF
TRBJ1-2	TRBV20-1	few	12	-	TGCAGTGCTAGAGGGACAGTCTATGGCTACACCTTC	CSARGTVYGYTF
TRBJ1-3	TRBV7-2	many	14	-	TGTGCCAGCAGCTTTAAACTTTCTGGAAACACCATATATTTT	CASSFKLSGNTIYF
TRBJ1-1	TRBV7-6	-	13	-	TGTGTCAGCAGCTCGATGCAGGGTACTGAAGCTTTCTTT	CVSSSMQGTEAFF
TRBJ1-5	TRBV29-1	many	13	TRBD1	TGCAGCGTTGGACAGGGCCAAAATCAGCCCCAGCATTTT	CSVGQGQNQPQHF
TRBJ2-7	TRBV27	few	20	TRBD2	TGTGCCAGCAGACTTAAGATGGCTCCGGGACTAGCGGGGGCCCGATACGAGCAGTACTTC	CASRLKMAPGLAGARYEQYF
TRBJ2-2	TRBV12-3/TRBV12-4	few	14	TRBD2	TGTGCCAGCCGGGCGGGAGTGGAATCCGGGGAGCTGTTTTTT	CASRAGVESGELFF
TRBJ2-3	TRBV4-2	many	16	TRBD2	TGTGCCAGCAGCCATGAGACTAGCGGGGAGGGAGATACGCAGTATTTT	CASSHETSGEGDTQYF
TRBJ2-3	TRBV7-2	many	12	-	TGTGCCAGCAGCTTAGGCGATCAGACGCAGTATTTT	CASSLGDQTQYF
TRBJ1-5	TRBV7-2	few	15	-	TGTGCCAGCAGCTCCTCTGGGTATAGCAATCAGCCCCAGCATTTT	CASSSSGYSNQPQHF
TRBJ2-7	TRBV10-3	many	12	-	TGTGCCGCTCAGGGAGGAATCTACGAGCAGTACTTC	CAAQGGIYEQYF
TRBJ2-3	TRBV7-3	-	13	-	TGTGCCAGCAGCTTGCTATTCACAGATACGCAGTATTTT	CASSLLFTDTQYF
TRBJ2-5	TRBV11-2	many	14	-	TGTGCCAGCAGCTTACTGTGGATCGGGGAGACCCAGTACTTC	CASSLLWIGETQYF